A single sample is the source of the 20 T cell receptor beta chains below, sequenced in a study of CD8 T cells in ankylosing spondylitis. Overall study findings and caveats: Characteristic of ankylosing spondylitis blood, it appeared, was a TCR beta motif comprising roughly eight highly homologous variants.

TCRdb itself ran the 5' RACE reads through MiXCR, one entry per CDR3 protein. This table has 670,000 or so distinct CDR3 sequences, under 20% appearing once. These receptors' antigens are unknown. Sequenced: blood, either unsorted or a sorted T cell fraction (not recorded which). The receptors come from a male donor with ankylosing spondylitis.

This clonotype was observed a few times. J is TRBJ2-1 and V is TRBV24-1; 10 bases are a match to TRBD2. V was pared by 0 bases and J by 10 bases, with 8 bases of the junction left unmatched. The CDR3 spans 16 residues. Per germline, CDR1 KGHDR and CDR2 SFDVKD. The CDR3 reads CATSDLPSGRLEEQFF. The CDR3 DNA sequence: TGTGCCACCAGTGATTTGCCTAGCGGGAGACTCGAAGAGCAGTTCTTC.

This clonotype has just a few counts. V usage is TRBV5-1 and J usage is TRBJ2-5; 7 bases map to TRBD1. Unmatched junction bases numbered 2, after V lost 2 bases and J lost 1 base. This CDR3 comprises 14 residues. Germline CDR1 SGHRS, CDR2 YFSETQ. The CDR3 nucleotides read TGCGCCAGCAGCTTTAGGGGGCGCCAAGAGACCCAGTACTTC. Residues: CASSFRGRQETQYF.

CDR3 nucleotide sequence: TGCAGCGCCAGCTGGGACTTCTCCTACGAGCAGTACTTC. It is translated as CSASWDFSYEQYF. The rearrangement uses TRBV20-1 and TRBJ2-7, with TRBD2 as a possible D gene (6 bases). There are 13 residues in the CDR3. Germline-derived CDR1 and CDR2 are DFQATT and SNEGSKA (reference sequence).

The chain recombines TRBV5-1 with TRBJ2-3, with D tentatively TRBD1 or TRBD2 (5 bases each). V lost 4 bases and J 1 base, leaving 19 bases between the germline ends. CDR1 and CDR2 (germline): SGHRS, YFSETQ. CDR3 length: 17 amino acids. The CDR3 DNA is TGCGCCAGCAGCCCTAACCCTAGGGGAGCAGGCACAGATACGCAGTATTTT. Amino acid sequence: CASSPNPRGAGTDTQYF. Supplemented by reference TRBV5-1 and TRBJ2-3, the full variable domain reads KAGVTQTPRYLIKTRGQQVTLSCSPISGHRSVSWYQQTPGQGLQFLFEYFSETQRNKGNFPGRFSGRQFSNSRSEMNVSTLELGDSALYLCASSPNPRGAGTDTQYFGPGTRLTVL.

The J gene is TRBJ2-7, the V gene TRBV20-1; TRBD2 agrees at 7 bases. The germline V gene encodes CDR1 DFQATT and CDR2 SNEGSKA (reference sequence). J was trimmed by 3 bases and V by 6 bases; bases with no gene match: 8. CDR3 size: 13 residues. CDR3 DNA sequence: TGCAGTGCCGGGACTACCTCCCTCTACGAGCAGTACTTC. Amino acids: CSAGTTSLYEQYF.

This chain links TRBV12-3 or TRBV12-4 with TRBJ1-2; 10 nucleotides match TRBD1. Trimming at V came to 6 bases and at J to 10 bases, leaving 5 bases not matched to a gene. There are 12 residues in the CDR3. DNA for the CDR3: TGTGCCAGCAGGACAGGGGGCTCGGACTACACCTTC. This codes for CASRTGGSDYTF.

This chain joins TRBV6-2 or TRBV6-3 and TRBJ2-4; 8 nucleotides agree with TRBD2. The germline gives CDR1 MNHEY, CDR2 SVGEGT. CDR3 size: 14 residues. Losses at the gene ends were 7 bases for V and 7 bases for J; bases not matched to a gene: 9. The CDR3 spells CASTFSGTGNIQYF. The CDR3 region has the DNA TGTGCCAGCACCTTTAGCGGGACCGGGAACATTCAGTACTTC.

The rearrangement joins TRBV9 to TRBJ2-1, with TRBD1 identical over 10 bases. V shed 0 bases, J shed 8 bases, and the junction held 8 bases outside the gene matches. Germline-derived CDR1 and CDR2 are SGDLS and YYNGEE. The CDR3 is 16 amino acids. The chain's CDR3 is CASSVEGQGIRDEQFF. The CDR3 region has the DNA TGTGCCAGCAGCGTAGAGGGACAGGGGATTAGGGATGAGCAGTTCTTC.

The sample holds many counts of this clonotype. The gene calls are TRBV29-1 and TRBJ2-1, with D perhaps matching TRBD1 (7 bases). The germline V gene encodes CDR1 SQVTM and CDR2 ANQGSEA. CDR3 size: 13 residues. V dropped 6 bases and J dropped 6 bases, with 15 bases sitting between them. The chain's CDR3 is CSVAGGRPNEQFF. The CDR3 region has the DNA TGCAGCGTGGCAGGGGGGAGGCCCAATGAGCAGTTCTTC.

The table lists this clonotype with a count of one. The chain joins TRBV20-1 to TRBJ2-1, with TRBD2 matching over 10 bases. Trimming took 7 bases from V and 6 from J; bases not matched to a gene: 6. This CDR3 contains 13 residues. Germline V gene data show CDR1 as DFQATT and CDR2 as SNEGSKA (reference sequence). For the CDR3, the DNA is TGCAGTGAGGGAGCGGGAGGGTTCAATGAGCAGTTCTTC. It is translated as CSEGAGGFNEQFF.

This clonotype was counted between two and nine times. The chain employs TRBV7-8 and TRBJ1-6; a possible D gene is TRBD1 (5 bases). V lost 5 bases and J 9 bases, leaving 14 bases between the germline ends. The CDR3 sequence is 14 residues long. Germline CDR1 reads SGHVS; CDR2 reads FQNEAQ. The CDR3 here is CASSVRGTGSPLHF. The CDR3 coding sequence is TGTGCCAGCAGCGTGAGGGGAACGGGTTCACCCCTCCACTTT.

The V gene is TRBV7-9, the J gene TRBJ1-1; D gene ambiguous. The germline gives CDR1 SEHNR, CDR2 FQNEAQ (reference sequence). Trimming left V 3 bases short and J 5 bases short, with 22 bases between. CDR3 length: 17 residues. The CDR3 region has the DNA TGTGCCAGCAGCTTCGAGACTGCGACCGCCTTGGATACTGAAGCTTTCTTT. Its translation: CASSFETATALDTEAFF.

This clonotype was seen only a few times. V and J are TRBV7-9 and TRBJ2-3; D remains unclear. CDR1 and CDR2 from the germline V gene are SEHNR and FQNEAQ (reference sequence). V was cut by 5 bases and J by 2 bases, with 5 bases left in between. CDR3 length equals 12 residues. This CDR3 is CASSAPTDTQYF. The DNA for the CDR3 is TGTGCCAGCAGCGCCCCCACAGATACGCAGTATTTT.

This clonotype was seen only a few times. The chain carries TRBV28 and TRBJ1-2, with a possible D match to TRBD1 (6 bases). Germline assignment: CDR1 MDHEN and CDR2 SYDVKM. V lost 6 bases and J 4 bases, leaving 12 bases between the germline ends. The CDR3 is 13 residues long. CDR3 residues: CASSRTGSYGYTF. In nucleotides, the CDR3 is TGTGCCAGCAGCCGAACAGGGTCCTATGGCTACACCTTC.

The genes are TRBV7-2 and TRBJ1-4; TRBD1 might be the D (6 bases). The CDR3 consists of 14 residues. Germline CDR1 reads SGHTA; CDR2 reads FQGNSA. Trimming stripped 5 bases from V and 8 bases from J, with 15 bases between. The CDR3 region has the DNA TGTGCCAGCAGCCGAGGGGGTAACTGGGAAAAACTGTTTTTT. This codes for CASSRGGNWEKLFF.

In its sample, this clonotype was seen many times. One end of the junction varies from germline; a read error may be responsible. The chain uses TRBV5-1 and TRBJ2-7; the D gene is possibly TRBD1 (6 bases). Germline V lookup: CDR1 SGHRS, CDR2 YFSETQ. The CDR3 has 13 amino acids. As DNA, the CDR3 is TGTGCCAGCAGCTTGGGGGCCTCCTACGAGCAGTACTTC. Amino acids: CASSLGASYEQYF. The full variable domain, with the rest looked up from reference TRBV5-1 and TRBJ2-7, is KAGVTQTPRYLIKTRGQQVTLSCSPISGHRSVSWYQQTPGQGLQFLFEYFSETQRNKGNFPGRFSGRQFSNSRSEMNVSTLELGDSALYLCASSLGASYEQYFGPGTRLTVT.

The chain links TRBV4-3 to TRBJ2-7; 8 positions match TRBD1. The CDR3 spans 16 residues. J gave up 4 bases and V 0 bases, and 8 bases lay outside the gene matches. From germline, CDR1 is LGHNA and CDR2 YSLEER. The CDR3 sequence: CASSQDAAGGLYEQYF. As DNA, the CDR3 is TGCGCCAGCAGCCAAGATGCGGCAGGGGGCTTATACGAGCAGTACTTC.

The CDR3 is CASSASSGRAGRQETQYF. CDR3 coding DNA: TGTGCCAGCAGCGCCTCTAGCGGGAGGGCCGGAAGGCAAGAGACCCAGTACTTC. This chain connects TRBV11-1 to TRBJ2-5, with 12 bases aligning to TRBD2. Germline V lookup: CDR1 SGHAT, CDR2 FQDESV (reference sequence). This CDR3 has 18 amino acids. V shed 5 bases, J shed 2 bases, and the junction held 12 bases outside the gene matches.

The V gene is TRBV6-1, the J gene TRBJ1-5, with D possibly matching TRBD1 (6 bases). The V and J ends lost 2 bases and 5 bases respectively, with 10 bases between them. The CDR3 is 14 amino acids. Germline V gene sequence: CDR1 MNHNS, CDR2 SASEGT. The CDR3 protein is CASSEWPGDQPQHF. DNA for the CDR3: TGTGCCAGCAGTGAATGGCCAGGGGATCAGCCCCAGCATTTT.

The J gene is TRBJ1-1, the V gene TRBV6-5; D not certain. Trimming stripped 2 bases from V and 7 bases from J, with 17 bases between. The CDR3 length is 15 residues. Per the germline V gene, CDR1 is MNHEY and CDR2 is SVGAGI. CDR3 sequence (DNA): TGTGCCAGCAGTTACGGTGACCCCTCGTATTATGAAGCTTTCTTT. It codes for CASSYGDPSYYEAFF.